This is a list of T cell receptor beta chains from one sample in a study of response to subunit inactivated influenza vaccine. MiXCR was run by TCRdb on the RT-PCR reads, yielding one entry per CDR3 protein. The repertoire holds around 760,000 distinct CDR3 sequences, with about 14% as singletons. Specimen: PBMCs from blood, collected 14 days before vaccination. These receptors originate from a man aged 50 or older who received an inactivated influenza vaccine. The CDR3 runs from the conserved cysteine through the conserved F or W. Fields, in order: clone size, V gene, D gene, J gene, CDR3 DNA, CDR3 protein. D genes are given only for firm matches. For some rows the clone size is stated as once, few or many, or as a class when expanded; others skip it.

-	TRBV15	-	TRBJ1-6	TGTGCCACCAGCAGGGAGGGACCCCTCCACTTT	CATSREGPLHF
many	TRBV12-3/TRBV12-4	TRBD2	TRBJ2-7	TGTGCCAGCAGTTCCTGGACTAGCGGGAGCTCCTACGAGCAGTACTTC	CASSSWTSGSSYEQYF
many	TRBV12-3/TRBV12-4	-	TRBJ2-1	TGTGCCAGCAGTTCTTATACGGGGAGCTCCTACAATGAGCAGTTCTTC	CASSSYTGSSYNEQFF
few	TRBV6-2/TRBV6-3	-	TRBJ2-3	TGTGCCAGCAGGCAATCTGGCGGTTACCCCACAGATACGCAGTATTTT	CASRQSGGYPTDTQYF
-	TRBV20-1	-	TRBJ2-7	TGCAGTGCTTATACGTTGAAAGGCTACGAGCCGTACTTC	CSAYTLKGYEPYF
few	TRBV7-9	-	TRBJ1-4	TGTGCCAGCAGCTTAGCGCTTGGGACCGTCTGGGAAAAACTGTTTTTT	CASSLALGTVWEKLFF
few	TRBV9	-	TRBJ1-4	TGTGCCAGCAGCGTAGGCGCAGCAACTAATGAAAAACTGTTTTTT	CASSVGAATNEKLFF
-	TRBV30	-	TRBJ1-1	TGTGCCTGGAGTTACCGGGGAGAAGCTTTCTTT	CAWSYRGEAFF
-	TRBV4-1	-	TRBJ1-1	TGCGCCAGCAGCTTCTTCCAGAGCGGGTCTGAAGCTTTCTTT	CASSFFQSGSEAFF
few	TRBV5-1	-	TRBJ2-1	TGCGCCAGCAGCATACAGTACAATGAGCAGTTCTTC	CASSIQYNEQFF
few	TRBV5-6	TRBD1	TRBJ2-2	TGTGCCAGCACCCGAGGGACAGCTATGGCCGGGGAGCTGTTTTTT	CASTRGTAMAGELFF
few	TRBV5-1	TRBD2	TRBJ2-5	TGCGCCAGCAGCTTAGCGGGACTAGCTAGGGGAGAGACCCAGTACTTC	CASSLAGLARGETQYF
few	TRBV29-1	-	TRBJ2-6	TGCAGCGTCGGGACTCCGCCCGACGTCCTGACTTTC	CSVGTPPDVLTF
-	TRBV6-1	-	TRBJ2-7	TGTGCCAGCAGTGAAGCAAGACTCCAGGAGTACTTC	CASSEARLQEYF
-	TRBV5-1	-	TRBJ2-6	TGCGCCAGCAGCCCGACGGTCTCTGGGGCCAACGTCCTGACTTTC	CASSPTVSGANVLTF
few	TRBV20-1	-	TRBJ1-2	TGCAGTGCTAGAGGCGCACTGGGCGGTGGCTACACCTTC	CSARGALGGGYTF
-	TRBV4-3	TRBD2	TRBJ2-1	TGCGCCAGCAGCCAGGGCCCCGGGACTAGCGGGTACAATGAGCAGTTCTTC	CASSQGPGTSGYNEQFF
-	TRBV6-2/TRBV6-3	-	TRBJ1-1	TGTGCCAGCAGTTACTCGGGGGCGGAAGAAGCTTTCTTT	CASSYSGAEEAFF
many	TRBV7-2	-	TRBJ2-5	TGTGCCAGCAGCTTAGGGTTTAGAGAGACCCAGTACTTC	CASSLGFRETQYF
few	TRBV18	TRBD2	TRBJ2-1	TGTGCCAGCTCACCGCCGACTAGCCGGAGCTCCTACAATGAGCAGTTCTTC	CASSPPTSRSSYNEQFF
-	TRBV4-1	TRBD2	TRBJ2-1	TGCGCCAGCAGCCTCGGGACTACCACCTACAATGAGCAGTTCTTC	CASSLGTTTYNEQFF
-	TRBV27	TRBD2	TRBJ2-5	TGTGCCAGCAGCATGACGCGGGGGGCGGGAGAGACCCAGTACTTC	CASSMTRGAGETQYF
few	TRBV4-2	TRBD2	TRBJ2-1	TGTGCCAGCAGCCGAGAGCGGGGAGAGCAGTTCTTC	CASSRERGEQFF
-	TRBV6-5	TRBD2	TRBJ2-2	TGTGCCAGCAGTTTTCGAGGGACTAGCGGGCCCGGGGAGCTGTTTTTT	CASSFRGTSGPGELFF
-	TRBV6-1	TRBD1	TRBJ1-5	TGTGGCAGCAGGGGACAGGGAGCGAGCGAGCCCCAGCATTTT	CGSRGQGASEPQHF
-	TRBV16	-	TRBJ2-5	TGTGCCAGCAGCCAGCAACAAGAGACCCAGTACTTC	CASSQQQETQYF
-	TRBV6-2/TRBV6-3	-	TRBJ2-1	TGTGCCAGCAGCCGAGGATACGGGAATGAGCAGTTCTTC	CASSRGYGNEQFF
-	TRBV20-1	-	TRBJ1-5	TGCAGTGCTAGAGTTGGTCCGACTAGCAATCAGCCCCAGCATTTT	CSARVGPTSNQPQHF
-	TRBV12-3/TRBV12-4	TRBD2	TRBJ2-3	TGTGCCAGCAGTTTTCGAGCGGGAGCCGGAGATACGCAGTATTTT	CASSFRAGAGDTQYF
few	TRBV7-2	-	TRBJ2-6	TGTGCCAGCAGCTTAGGGGAAGGGCGCTCTTGGGCCAACGTCCTGACTTTC	CASSLGEGRSWANVLTF
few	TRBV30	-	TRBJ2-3	TGTGCCTGGAGTGTTGAAGCATCCGGGCCTGGCGGGGCGCAGTATTTT	CAWSVEASGPGGAQYF
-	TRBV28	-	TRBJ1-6	TGTGCCAGCAGTTTATTAGCAGAGGATTCACCCCTCCACTTT	CASSLLAEDSPLHF
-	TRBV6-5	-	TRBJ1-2	TGTGCCAGCAGTTACGGGGGGTTCGGTGGCTACACCTTC	CASSYGGFGGYTF
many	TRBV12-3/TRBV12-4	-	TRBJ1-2	TGTGCCAGCAGTTTATCGAGGGTTGCCTATGGCTACACCTTC	CASSLSRVAYGYTF
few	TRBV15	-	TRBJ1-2	TGTGCCACCAGCAGAGGGGACACGTATGGCTACACCTTC	CATSRGDTYGYTF
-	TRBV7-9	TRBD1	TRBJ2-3	TGTGCCAGCAGCTCCGGACAGGGGGAGGTCACAGATACGCAGTATTTT	CASSSGQGEVTDTQYF
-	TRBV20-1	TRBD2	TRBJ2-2	TGCAGTGCGGGGGGAGGGGTTTACACCGGGGAGCTGTTTTTT	CSAGGGVYTGELFF
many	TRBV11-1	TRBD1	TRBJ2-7	TGTGCCAGCAGCCGGACGATAGGGACAGGGAGACTCTACGAGCAGTACTTC	CASSRTIGTGRLYEQYF
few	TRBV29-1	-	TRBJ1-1	TGCAGCGTTGGAGTAATGTTGAACACTGAAGCTTTCTTT	CSVGVMLNTEAFF
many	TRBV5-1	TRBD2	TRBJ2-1	TGCGCCAGCAGCTTGGCAGCGGGGGGGCTTGGTGAGCAGTTCTTC	CASSLAAGGLGEQFF
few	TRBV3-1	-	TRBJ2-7	TGTGCCAGCAGGGCCCTGGACGAGCAGTACTTC	CASRALDEQYF
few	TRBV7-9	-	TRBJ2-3	TGTGCCAGCCGGGGGGCGCAGGGAACTGCCCGCACAGATACGCAGTATTTT	CASRGAQGTARTDTQYF
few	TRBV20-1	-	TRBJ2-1	TGCAGTGCAACGGCGACTAGCCAGGGGAATGAGCAGTTCTTC	CSATATSQGNEQFF
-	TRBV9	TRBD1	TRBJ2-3	TGTGCCAGCAGCGCAGCCGGGACAGCACCATATTCCACAGATACGCAGTATTTT	CASSAAGTAPYSTDTQYF
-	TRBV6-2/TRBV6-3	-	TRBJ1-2	TGTGCCAGCTGTTACTATGGGACTACTGGATATGGCTACACCTTC	CASCYYGTTGYGYTF
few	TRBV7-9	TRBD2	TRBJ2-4	TGTGCCAGCAGCTTAGCTAGCGGGAGCAAAAACATTCAGTACTTC	CASSLASGSKNIQYF
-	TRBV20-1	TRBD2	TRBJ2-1	TGCAGTGCTAGGGGGGGGACTAGCGGGTTCAATGAGCAGTTCTTC	CSARGGTSGFNEQFF
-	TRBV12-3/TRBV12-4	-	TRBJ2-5	TGTGCCAGCAGTCAGGGAGTAAGCCAAGAGACCCAGTACTTC	CASSQGVSQETQYF
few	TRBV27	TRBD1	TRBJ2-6	TGTGCCAGCAGCCAGGGACAGGGGAGGTCTGGGGCCAACGTCCTGACTTTC	CASSQGQGRSGANVLTF
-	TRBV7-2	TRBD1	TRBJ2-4	TGTGCCAGCAGCGCGGACAGGGGGGTCATTCAGTACTTC	CASSADRGVIQYF
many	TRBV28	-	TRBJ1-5	TGTGCCAGCAGTTTTGATAGCAATCAGCCCCAGCATTTT	CASSFDSNQPQHF
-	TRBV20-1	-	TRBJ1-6	TGCAGTGCTAGAGATGTCTTTTTCGGGTCTGGGTCACCCCTCCACTTT	CSARDVFFGSGSPLHF
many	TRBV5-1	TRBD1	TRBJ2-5	TGCGCCAGCAGCTTGCAGGGGGCAGAGACCCAGTACTTC	CASSLQGAETQYF
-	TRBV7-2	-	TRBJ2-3	TGTGCCAGCAGCTTTTATGGGGTCACAGATACGCAGTATTTT	CASSFYGVTDTQYF
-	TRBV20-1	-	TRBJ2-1	TGCAGTGCTCCTCCAAGTTGGGAGAACAATGAGCAGTTCTTC	CSAPPSWENNEQFF
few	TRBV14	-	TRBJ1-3	TGTGCCAGCAGCCACTCCGGACGAGGTTCCGGAAACACCATATATTTT	CASSHSGRGSGNTIYF
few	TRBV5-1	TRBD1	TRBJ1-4	TGCGCCAGCAGCTGGGGGGGCAGGGGGCCATCTAATGAAAAACTGTTTTTT	CASSWGGRGPSNEKLFF
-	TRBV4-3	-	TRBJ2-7	TGCGCCAGCAGCCAAAGCCGGGACATCTCCTACGAGCAGTACTTC	CASSQSRDISYEQYF
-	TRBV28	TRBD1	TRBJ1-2	TGTGCCAGCGGGAAAACAGGGGCTGGCTACACCTTC	CASGKTGAGYTF